This T cell receptor (beta chain) was retrieved from a study of control samples from healthy donors and cancer patients (dated by TCRdb to the early 2020s). The library was obtained by the immunoSEQ multiplex PCR assay. What TCRdb holds here is the immuneACCESS table cut down to in-frame rearrangements. Part of the clones is not present; checked against another copy, under half of the missing clones reflect an unresolved V gene, and the others are unexplained. This sample holds about 34,000 clones; around 83% were observed only once. The ten largest clonotypes hold approximately 1.5% of the sample. About this clone: Its antigen remains undetermined. No base quality information exists; no much larger clone differs at one position.

The germline V gene encodes CDR1 LNHDA and CDR2 SQIVND (reference sequence). Reading from cysteine to phenylalanine, the CDR3 counts 16 amino acids. The only DNA kept is the CDR3, 48 bases in frame from the first base. Germline trimming amounts to 4 bases on V and 4 bases on J, with 5 as the count of junction bases outside the gene matches. The TCR sequence derives from a woman aged 35 to 49 with lung cancer. The chain is made from TRBV19 and TRBJ2-5; 14 bases in the junction line up with TRBD2. Sequencing used PBMCs. The DNA sequence is as follows: TGTGCCAGTAGTACCTTTGGACTAGCGGGAGGAGAGACCCAGTACTTC. This translates into CASSTFGLAGGETQYF. With all but the CDR3 taken from the reference TRBV19 and TRBJ2-5 genes, the full variable domain is: DGGITQSPKYLFRKEGQNVTLSCEQNLNHDAMYWYRQDPGQGLRLIYYSQIVNDFQKGDIAEGYSVSREKKESFPLTVTSAQKNPTAFYLCASSTFGLAGGETQYFGPGTRLLVL.